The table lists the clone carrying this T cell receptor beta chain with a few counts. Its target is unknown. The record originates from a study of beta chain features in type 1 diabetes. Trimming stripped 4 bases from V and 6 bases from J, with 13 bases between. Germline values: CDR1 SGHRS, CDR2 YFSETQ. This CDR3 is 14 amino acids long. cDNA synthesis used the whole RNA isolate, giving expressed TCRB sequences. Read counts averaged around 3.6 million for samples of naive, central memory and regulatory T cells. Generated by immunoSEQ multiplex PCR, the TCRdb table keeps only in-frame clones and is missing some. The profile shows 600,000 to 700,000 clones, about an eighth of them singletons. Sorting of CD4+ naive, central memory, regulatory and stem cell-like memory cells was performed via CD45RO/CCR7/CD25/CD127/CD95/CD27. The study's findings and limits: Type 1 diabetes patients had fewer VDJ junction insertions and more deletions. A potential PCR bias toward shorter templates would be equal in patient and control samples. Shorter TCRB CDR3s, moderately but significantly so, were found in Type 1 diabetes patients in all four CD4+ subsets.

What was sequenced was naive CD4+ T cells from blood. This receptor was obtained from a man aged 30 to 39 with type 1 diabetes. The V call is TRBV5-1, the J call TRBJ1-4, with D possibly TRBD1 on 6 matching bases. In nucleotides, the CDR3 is TGCGCCAGCAGCCCACGGGGGGCAGATGAAAAACTGTTTTTT. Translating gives CASSPRGADEKLFF.